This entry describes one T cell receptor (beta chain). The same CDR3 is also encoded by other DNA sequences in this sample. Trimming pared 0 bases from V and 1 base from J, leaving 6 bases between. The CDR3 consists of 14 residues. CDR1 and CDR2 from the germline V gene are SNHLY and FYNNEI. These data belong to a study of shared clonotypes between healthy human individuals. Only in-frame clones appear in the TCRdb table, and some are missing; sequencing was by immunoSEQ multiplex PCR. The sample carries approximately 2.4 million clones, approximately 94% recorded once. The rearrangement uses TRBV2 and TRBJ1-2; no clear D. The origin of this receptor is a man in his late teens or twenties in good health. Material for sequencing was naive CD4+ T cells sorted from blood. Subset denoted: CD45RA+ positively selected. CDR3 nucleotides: TGTGCCAGCAGTGAAGCCGGGGTTAACTATGGCTACACCTTC. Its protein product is CASSEAGVNYGYTF.